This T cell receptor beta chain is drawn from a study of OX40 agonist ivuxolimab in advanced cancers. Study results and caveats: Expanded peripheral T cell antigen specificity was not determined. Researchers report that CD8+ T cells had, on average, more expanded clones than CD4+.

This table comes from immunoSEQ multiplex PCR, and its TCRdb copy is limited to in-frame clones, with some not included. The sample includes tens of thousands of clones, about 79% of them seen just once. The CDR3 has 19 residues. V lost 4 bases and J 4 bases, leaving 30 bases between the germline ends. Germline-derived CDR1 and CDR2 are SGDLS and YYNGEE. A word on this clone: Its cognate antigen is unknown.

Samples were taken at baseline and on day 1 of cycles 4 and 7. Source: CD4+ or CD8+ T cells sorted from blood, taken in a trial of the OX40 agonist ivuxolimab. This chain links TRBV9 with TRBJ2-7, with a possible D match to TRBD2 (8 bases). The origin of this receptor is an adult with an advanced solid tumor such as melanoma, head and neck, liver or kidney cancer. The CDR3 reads CASSTGTAVPGGLRYEQYF. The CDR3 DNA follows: TGTGCCAGCAGCACAGGGACAGCGGTTCCGGGGGGGCTGCGGTACGAGCAGTACTTC.